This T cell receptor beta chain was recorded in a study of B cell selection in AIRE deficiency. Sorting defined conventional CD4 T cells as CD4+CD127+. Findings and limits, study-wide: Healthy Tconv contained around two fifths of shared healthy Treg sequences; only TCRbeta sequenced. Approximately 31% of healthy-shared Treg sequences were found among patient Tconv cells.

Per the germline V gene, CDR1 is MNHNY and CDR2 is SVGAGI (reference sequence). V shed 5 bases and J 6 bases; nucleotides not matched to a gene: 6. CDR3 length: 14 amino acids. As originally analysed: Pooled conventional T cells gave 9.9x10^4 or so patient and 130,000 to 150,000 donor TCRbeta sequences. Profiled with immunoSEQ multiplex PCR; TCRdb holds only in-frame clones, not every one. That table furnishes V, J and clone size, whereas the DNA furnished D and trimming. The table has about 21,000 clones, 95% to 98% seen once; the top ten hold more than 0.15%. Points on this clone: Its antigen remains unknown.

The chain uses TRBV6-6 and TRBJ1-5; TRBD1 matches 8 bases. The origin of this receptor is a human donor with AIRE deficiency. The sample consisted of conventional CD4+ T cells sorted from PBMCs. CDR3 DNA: TGTGCCAGCAGTCCTAGGACAGGGATTCAGCCCCAGCATTTT. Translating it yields CASSPRTGIQPQHF.